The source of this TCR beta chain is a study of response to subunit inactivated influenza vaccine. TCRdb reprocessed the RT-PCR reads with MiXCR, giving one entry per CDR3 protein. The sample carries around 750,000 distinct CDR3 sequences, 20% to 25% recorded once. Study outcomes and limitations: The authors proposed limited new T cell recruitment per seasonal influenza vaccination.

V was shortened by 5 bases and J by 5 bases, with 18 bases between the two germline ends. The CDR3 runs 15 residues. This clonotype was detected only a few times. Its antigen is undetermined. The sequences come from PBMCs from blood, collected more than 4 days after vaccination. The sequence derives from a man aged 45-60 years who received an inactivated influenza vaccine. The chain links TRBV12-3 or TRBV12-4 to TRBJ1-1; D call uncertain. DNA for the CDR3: TGTGCCAGCAGTCCCAGTTCGGGGAGGAGAACTGAAGCTTTCTTT. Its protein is CASSPSSGRRTEAFF.